Presented here are 29 T cell receptor beta chains from one specimen sequenced in a study of blood T cell repertoires in COVID-19. Repertoires were generated with immunoSEQ multiplex PCR, while TCRdb's copy carries only in-frame clones and drops some. The sample consists of 85,000 to 130,000 clones, over 85% of them appearing once. The sample was peripheral blood. The receptors were sampled from a man aged 65-85 years with acute or convalescent COVID-19.

In its sample, this clone was seen once. The V and J genes are TRBV15 and TRBJ1-1, with unresolved D. Germline V gene sequence: CDR1 LNHNV, CDR2 YYDKDF (reference sequence). The V and J ends lost 1 base and 3 bases respectively, with 12 bases between them. The CDR3 loop spans 15 amino acids. The CDR3 region is CATSRGLSPDTEAFF. DNA of the CDR3: TGTGCCACCAGCAGAGGACTCTCCCCCGACACTGAAGCTTTCTTT. Full variable domain (outside the CDR3, taken from reference TRBV15 and TRBJ1-1): DAMVIQNPRYQVTQFGKPVTLSCSQTLNHNVMYWYQQKSSQAPKLLFHYYDKDFNNEADTPDNFQSRRPNTSFCFLDIRSPGLGDTAMYLCATSRGLSPDTEAFFGQGTRLTVV.

The chain has TRBV19 and TRBJ2-7; D is unclear. V was pared by 3 bases and J by 1 base, with 10 bases between. CDR3 length: 14 residues. The germline V gene encodes CDR1 LNHDA and CDR2 SQIVND (reference sequence). CDR3 protein: CASSIGLTSYEQYF. The CDR3 DNA sequence: TGTGCCAGTAGTATTGGCCTGACTTCCTACGAGCAGTACTTC.

CDR3: CASSQQGVNTEAFF. The CDR3 bases are TGTGCCAGCAGCCAGCAGGGGGTGAACACTGAAGCTTTCTTT. V usage is TRBV3-1 (or the pseudogene TRBV3-2) and J usage is TRBJ1-1; 7 positions match TRBD1. V shed 3 bases, J shed 0 bases, and the junction held 1 base outside the gene matches. This CDR3 is 14 amino acids long. Germline lookup yields CDR1 LGHDT and CDR2 YNNKEL (reference sequence).

V usage is TRBV27 and J usage is TRBJ2-3, with 8 bases that match TRBD2. With 3 bases clipped from V and 3 bases from J, the junction kept 5 bases outside the gene matches. Germline CDR1 reads MNHEY; CDR2 reads SMNVEV (reference sequence). This CDR3 is 15 amino acids long. The CDR3 coding sequence is TGTGCCAGCAGTTTCGCGGGAGGTGGGACAGATACGCAGTATTTT. Translation gives CASSFAGGGTDTQYF.

J is TRBJ2-5 and V is TRBV4-2; 11 bases align to TRBD1. This CDR3 spans 14 amino acids. Germline V gives CDR1 LGHNA, CDR2 YNFKEQ. With V trimmed by 4 bases and J by 3 bases, 1 base remained unmatched. CDR3 DNA sequence: TGTGCCAGCAGCCGGACAGGGGGCAAAGAGACCCAGTACTTC. It codes for CASSRTGGKETQYF.

The rearrangement links TRBV27 to TRBJ1-1; no definite D call. Germline CDR1 is MNHEY and CDR2 is SMNVEV (reference sequence). There are 15 residues in the CDR3. Trimming cost V 0 bases and J 0 bases, with 8 bases left between them. The CDR3 is CASSLSRSMNTEAFF. CDR3 DNA sequence: TGTGCCAGCAGTTTATCGCGGAGCATGAACACTGAAGCTTTCTTT.

A remark on this clone: This sample includes further DNA sequences coding for the same CDR3. The CDR3 protein is CASSSTSYEQYF. The CDR3 bases are TGTGCCAGCAGTAGTACAAGTTACGAGCAGTACTTC. The chain uses TRBV28 and TRBJ2-7; the D is unclear. V lost 5 bases and J 4 bases, leaving 9 bases between the germline ends. The CDR3 sequence is 12 residues long. Germline CDR1 is MDHEN and CDR2 is SYDVKM.

The CDR3 is CASKDRVDTEAFF. In DNA form, the CDR3 reads TGTGCCAGTAAGGACAGGGTTGATACTGAAGCTTTCTTT. The chain has TRBV19 and TRBJ1-1, with TRBD1 matching 8 bases. This CDR3 is built from 13 residues. The V and J ends lost 7 bases and 5 bases, in that order; junction bases with no gene match: 6. Germline V gene data show CDR1 as LNHDA and CDR2 as SQIVND (reference sequence).

The V and J genes are TRBV4-1 and TRBJ1-4, with 9 positions matching TRBD1. This CDR3 is built from 16 residues. The germline V gene has CDR1 MGHRA and CDR2 YSYEKL. Unmatched junction bases numbered 7, after V lost 4 bases and J lost 4 bases. DNA for the CDR3: TGCGCCAGCAGCCGGGGACAGGGATCCGGTAATGAAAAACTGTTTTTT. This codes for CASSRGQGSGNEKLFF.

The chain has TRBV6-4 and TRBJ1-5, with TRBD1 as a possible D gene (5 bases). The CDR3 is 15 residues long. Germline values: CDR1 MRHNA, CDR2 SNTAGT. V was clipped by 2 bases and J by 4 bases, with 12 bases between them. The CDR3 nucleotides are TGTGCCAGCAGTGACAGGGGAGGATTTAATCAGCCCCAGCATTTT. Residues: CASSDRGGFNQPQHF.

The chain carries TRBV18 and TRBJ1-5; D unresolved. The V end lost 3 bases, the J end lost 7 bases, and 10 bases lay between the germline ends. The CDR3 is 13 residues long. CDR1 is KGHSH, CDR2 LQKENI, per germline. CDR3 in DNA: TGTGCCAGCTCACCCACAGACGGCCAGCCCCAGCATTTT. It yields the protein CASSPTDGQPQHF.

The CDR3 sequence is CASSREAGAPNEQFF. The CDR3 DNA sequence: TGTGCCAGCAGCCGGGAGGCGGGAGCGCCCAATGAGCAGTTCTTC. J is TRBJ2-1 and V is TRBV5-6; TRBD2 aligns across 7 bases. Germline V gives CDR1 SGHDT, CDR2 YYEEEE. The CDR3 totals 15 residues. The J segment lost 6 bases and the V segment lost 4 bases, leaving 10 bases of the junction unmatched.

The V gene is TRBV18, the J gene TRBJ2-3, with TRBD2 identical over 7 bases. Germline CDR1 KGHSH, CDR2 LQKENI. V lost 3 bases, J lost 14 bases, and 11 bases stayed unmatched. The CDR3 consists of 13 residues. The CDR3 spells CASSPAERGSGYF. CDR3 DNA sequence: TGTGCCAGCTCACCTGCAGAGCGGGGCTCAGGGTATTTT.

Written as DNA, the CDR3 is TGTGCCAGCAGCGTAGGGGCTAGCGGGAGTTGGGAGCAGTACTTC. Its translation is CASSVGASGSWEQYF. J is TRBJ2-7 and V is TRBV9; the match to TRBD2 covers 10 bases. V was clipped by 0 bases and J by 7 bases; unmatched bases: 7. This CDR3 region has 15 residues. The germline V gene encodes CDR1 SGDLS and CDR2 YYNGEE.

This clone has only one observation. V is TRBV19 and J is TRBJ1-1; D may be TRBD1 (6 bases). The CDR3 spans 15 residues. With 10 bases removed from V and 3 bases from J, the gap between germline ends came to 21 bases. CDR1 is LNHDA, CDR2 SQIVND, per germline (reference sequence). CDR3 sequence: CAIRQDWDGDTEAFF. The CDR3 DNA follows: TGTGCCATCCGACAGGACTGGGATGGGGACACTGAAGCTTTCTTT. Drawing the rest from reference TRBV19 and TRBJ1-1, the complete variable domain is DGGITQSPKYLFRKEGQNVTLSCEQNLNHDAMYWYRQDPGQGLRLIYYSQIVNDFQKGDIAEGYSVSREKKESFPLTVTSAQKNPTAFYLCAIRQDWDGDTEAFFGQGTRLTVV.

Comments on this clone: The sample holds other DNA sequences that translate to the same CDR3. The gene calls are TRBV28 and TRBJ1-2; D remains unclear. The germline V gene has CDR1 MDHEN and CDR2 SYDVKM. This CDR3 is built from 12 residues. The V gene lost 3 bases and the J gene lost 3 bases, with 5 bases spanning the gap. In DNA form, the CDR3 reads TGTGCCAGCAGTTTCCCGGACTATGGCTACACCTTC. It yields the protein CASSFPDYGYTF.

The chain joins TRBV18 to TRBJ1-5; 7 nucleotides align to TRBD1. The CDR3 is 15 residues long. Germline V gene data show CDR1 as KGHSH and CDR2 as LQKENI. With V trimmed by 4 bases and J by 1 base, 4 bases remained unmatched. This CDR3 reads CASSRAGGSNQPQHF. The DNA of the CDR3 is TGTGCCAGCTCACGTGCAGGGGGAAGCAATCAGCCCCAGCATTTT.

CDR3 in DNA: TGTGCTAGTGGTAGTCAGGGAGGGAGTGAAAAACTGTTTTTT. This translates into CASGSQGGSEKLFF. The V and J genes are TRBV12-5 and TRBJ1-4; a weak D match, TRBD1 (5 bases). Trimming stripped 5 bases from V and 7 bases from J, with 14 bases between. The V gene's germline CDR1 is LGHNT and CDR2 FRNRAP. This CDR3 region has 14 residues.

J is TRBJ1-4 and V is TRBV7-2, with D possibly matching TRBD1 (5 bases). The CDR3 is 14 amino acids. Germline V CDR1 and CDR2: SGHTA, FQGNSA. Trimming removed 2 bases at V and 8 bases at J, with 12 bases between. CDR3 sequence: CASSLQGVREKLFF. In DNA, the CDR3 is TGTGCCAGCAGCTTACAGGGCGTCAGAGAAAAACTGTTTTTT.

The V and J genes are TRBV3-1 (or the pseudogene TRBV3-2) and TRBJ1-1, with D possibly TRBD1 on 5 matching bases. Germline values: CDR1 LGHDT, CDR2 YNNKEL (reference sequence). Trimming took 1 base from V and 1 from J, leaving 16 bases between them. This CDR3 region has 17 residues. CDR3 region: CASSQVRGGVKNTEAFF. Written as DNA, the CDR3 is TGTGCCAGCAGCCAAGTCCGGGGGGGAGTTAAGAACACTGAAGCTTTCTTT.

A few counts support this clone. The DNA of the CDR3 is TGTGCCAGCAGCACTTCGACAGGGAACTATGGCTACACCTTC. Its protein is CASSTSTGNYGYTF. The chain links TRBV28 to TRBJ1-2; 7 bases align to TRBD1. With 6 bases clipped from V and 2 bases from J, the junction kept 6 bases outside the gene matches. CDR3 length: 14 amino acids. Germline V gives CDR1 MDHEN, CDR2 SYDVKM.

V is TRBV6-5 and J is TRBJ1-3; the D gene is possibly TRBD1 (5 bases). Germline values: CDR1 MNHEY, CDR2 SVGAGI. With 6 bases removed from V and 0 bases from J, the gap between germline ends came to 12 bases. The CDR3 consists of 15 residues. CDR3 sequence: CASRGGLTSGNTIYF. The CDR3 region has the DNA TGTGCCAGCAGGGGGGGACTGACCTCTGGAAACACCATATATTTT.

The chain uses TRBV5-5 and TRBJ1-5; D might be TRBD1 (6 bases). The V gene lost 3 bases and the J gene lost 6 bases, with 13 bases spanning the gap. CDR3 length equals 14 residues. Germline V gene data show CDR1 as SGHKS and CDR2 as YYEKEE (reference sequence). CDR3 protein: CASSSQGEGQPQHF. CDR3 sequence (DNA): TGTGCCAGCAGCTCACAGGGCGAGGGTCAGCCCCAGCATTTT.

This chain links TRBV5-1 with TRBJ1-6, with 12 bases matching TRBD1. The length of the CDR3 is 16 residues. With 4 bases clipped from V and 14 bases from J, the junction kept 13 bases outside the gene matches. Germline values: CDR1 SGHRS, CDR2 YFSETQ. This CDR3 is CASSLVRGQGATTLHF. The CDR3 DNA follows: TGCGCCAGCAGCCTTGTTCGGGGACAGGGGGCGACGACCCTCCACTTT. Full variable domain (remainder filled in from reference TRBV5-1 and TRBJ1-6): KAGVTQTPRYLIKTRGQQVTLSCSPISGHRSVSWYQQTPGQGLQFLFEYFSETQRNKGNFPGRFSGRQFSNSRSEMNVSTLELGDSALYLCASSLVRGQGATTLHFGNGTRLTVT.

This clone is a singleton in its sample. The V call is TRBV7-6, the J call TRBJ1-5; possible D gene TRBD1, 6 bases. Germline lookup yields CDR1 SGHVS and CDR2 FNYEAQ. Trimming pared 5 bases from V and 4 bases from J, leaving 18 bases between. The CDR3 sequence is 16 residues long. The CDR3 DNA is TGTGCCAGCAGCCCCTTTTCAGGGGTAGGTAATCAGCCCCAGCATTTT. Translating gives CASSPFSGVGNQPQHF.

The V and J genes are TRBV5-5 and TRBJ2-7, with 8 bases lining up with TRBD2. From germline, CDR1 is SGHKS and CDR2 YYEKEE (reference sequence). V was clipped by 2 bases and J by 4 bases; unmatched bases: 5. This CDR3 spans 14 amino acids. The CDR3 here is CASSFGTGGYEQYF. DNA for the CDR3: TGTGCCAGCAGCTTTGGGACGGGAGGGTACGAGCAGTACTTC.

The chain couples TRBV5-1 to TRBJ2-3, with 12 bases identical to TRBD2. In germline, CDR1 is SGHRS, CDR2 YFSETQ. V shed 5 bases, J shed 2 bases, and the junction held 6 bases outside the gene matches. The CDR3 length is 16 residues. The CDR3, as DNA: TGCGCCAGCAGGCGGACTAGCGGGGAGCCCACAGATACGCAGTATTTT. It translates to CASRRTSGEPTDTQYF. The full variable domain, in which reference TRBV5-1 and TRBJ2-3 provide the parts outside the CDR3, is KAGVTQTPRYLIKTRGQQVTLSCSPISGHRSVSWYQQTPGQGLQFLFEYFSETQRNKGNFPGRFSGRQFSNSRSEMNVSTLELGDSALYLCASRRTSGEPTDTQYFGPGTRLTVL.

This sequence joins TRBV2 and TRBJ1-5, with D tentatively TRBD1 (5 bases). The CDR3 is 15 residues long. From germline, CDR1 is SNHLY and CDR2 FYNNEI. V lost 2 bases to trimming and J lost 4 bases, with 12 bases between them. The DNA for the CDR3 is TGTGCCAGCAGTGAATGGGGCGGGAGTAATCAGCCCCAGCATTTT. It translates to CASSEWGGSNQPQHF.

This rearrangement joins TRBV11-3 to TRBJ1-1, with D tentatively TRBD1 (6 bases). The V end was cut by 3 bases, the J end by 5 bases, with 16 bases between. This CDR3 has 15 amino acids. Germline loops: CDR1 SGHNT, CDR2 YENEEA. In nucleotides, the CDR3 is TGTGCCAGCAGCTTTCCGTCAGGGGTAAAGACTGAAGCTTTCTTT. This translates into CASSFPSGVKTEAFF.